This T cell receptor (beta chain) came from a study of glioma-infiltrating T cells. General study points: Tissue-blood divergence was below expectation in non-neoplastic patients, above in gliomas. Very few CDR3 sequences were shared between tissue and blood.

CDR3 length: 14 residues. Germline loops: CDR1 DFQATT, CDR2 SNEGSKA (reference sequence). J gave up 5 bases and V 5 bases, and 8 bases lay outside the gene matches. This clonotype was recorded at least ten times. The antigen is unknown. The iRepertoire nested amplicon-rescue multiplex PCR amplified TCR alpha and beta CDR3s from RNA. Tissue mRNA or PBMC total RNA, about 90-450 ng, went into one-step reverse transcription and amplification. Each CDR3 protein is one row after TCRdb ran MiXCR on the multiplex PCR reads. The sample includes 150,000 to 200,000 distinct CDR3 sequences, about 40% of them seen just once.

This TCR was sampled from a human donor with low-grade glioma or glioblastoma, undergoing nonglioma brain surgery, or in good health (not recorded which). The V call is TRBV20-1, the J call TRBJ2-3; 9 bases map to TRBD1. The sample consisted of glioma tissue, nonneoplastic brain tissue, or PBMCs (not recorded which). CDR3 nucleotides: TGCAGTGCTCCACAGGGGGCATTGGGAGATACGCAGTATTTT. This sequence encodes CSAPQGALGDTQYF.